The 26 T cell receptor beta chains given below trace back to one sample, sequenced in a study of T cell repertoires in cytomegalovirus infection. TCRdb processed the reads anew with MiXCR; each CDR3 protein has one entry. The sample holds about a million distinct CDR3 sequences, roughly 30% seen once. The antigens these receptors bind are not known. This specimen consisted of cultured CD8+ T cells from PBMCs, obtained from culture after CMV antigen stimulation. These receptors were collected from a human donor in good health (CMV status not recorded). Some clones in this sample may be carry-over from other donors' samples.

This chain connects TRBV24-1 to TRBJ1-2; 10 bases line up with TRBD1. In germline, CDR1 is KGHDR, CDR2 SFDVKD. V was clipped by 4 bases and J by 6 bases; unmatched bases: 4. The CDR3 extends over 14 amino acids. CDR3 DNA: TGTGCCACCAGTGACGGGGGGACAGGGGATGGCTACACCTTC. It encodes CATSDGGTGDGYTF.

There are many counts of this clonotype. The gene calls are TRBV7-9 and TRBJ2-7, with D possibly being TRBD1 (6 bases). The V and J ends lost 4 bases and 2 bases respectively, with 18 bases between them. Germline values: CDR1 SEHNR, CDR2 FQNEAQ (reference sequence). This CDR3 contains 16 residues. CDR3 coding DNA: TGTGCCAGCAGCTGGTCGGTCAGGGGACCTCCCTACGAGCAGTACTTC. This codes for CASSWSVRGPPYEQYF.

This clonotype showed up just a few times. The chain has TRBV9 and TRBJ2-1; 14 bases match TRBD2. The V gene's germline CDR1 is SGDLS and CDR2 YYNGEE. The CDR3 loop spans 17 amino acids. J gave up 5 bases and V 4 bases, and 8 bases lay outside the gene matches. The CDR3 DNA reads TGTGCCAGCAGCATTCGACTAGCGGGGGGGCTTAACAATGAGCAGTTCTTC. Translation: CASSIRLAGGLNNEQFF. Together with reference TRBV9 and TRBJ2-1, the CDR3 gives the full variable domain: DSGVTQTPKHLITATGQRVTLRCSPRSGDLSVYWYQQSLDQGLQFLIQYYNGEERAKGNILERFSAQQFPDLHSELNLSSLELGDSALYFCASSIRLAGGLNNEQFFGPGTRLTVL.

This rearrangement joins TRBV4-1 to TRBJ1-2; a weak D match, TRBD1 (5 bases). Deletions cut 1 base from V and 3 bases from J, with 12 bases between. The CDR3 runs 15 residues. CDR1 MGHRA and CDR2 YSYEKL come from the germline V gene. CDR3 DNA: TGCGCCAGCAGCCAAGTCGAGGGGTCAGACTATGGCTACACCTTC. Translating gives CASSQVEGSDYGYTF.

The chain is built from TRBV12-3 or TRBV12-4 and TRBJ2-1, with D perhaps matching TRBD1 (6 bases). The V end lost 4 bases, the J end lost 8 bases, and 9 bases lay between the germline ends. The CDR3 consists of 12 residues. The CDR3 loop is CASSWGRDEQFF. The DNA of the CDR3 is TGTGCCAGCAGTTGGGGGCGGGATGAGCAGTTCTTC.

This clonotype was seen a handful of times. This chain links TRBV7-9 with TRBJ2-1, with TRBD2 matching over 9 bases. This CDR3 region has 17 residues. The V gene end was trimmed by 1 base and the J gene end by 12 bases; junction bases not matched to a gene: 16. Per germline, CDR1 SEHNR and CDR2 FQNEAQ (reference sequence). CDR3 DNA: TGTGCCAGCAGCTTAGAGGTGGTAGCGGGGGCCCGGAGTGGGCAGTTCTTC. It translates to CASSLEVVAGARSGQFF.

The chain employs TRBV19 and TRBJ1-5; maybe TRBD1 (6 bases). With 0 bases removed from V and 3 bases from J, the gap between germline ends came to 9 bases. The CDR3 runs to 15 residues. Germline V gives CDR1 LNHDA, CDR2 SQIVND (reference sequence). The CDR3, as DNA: TGTGCCAGTAGTATAGACGGGGGGCTCAATCAGCCCCAGCATTTT. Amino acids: CASSIDGGLNQPQHF.

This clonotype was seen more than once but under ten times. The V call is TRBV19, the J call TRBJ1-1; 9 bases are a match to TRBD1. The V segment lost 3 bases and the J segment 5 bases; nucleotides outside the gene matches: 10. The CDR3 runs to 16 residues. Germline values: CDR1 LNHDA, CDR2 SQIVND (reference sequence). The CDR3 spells CASSMGQGGGRTEAFF. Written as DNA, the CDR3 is TGTGCCAGTAGTATGGGACAGGGAGGGGGCCGGACTGAAGCTTTCTTT.

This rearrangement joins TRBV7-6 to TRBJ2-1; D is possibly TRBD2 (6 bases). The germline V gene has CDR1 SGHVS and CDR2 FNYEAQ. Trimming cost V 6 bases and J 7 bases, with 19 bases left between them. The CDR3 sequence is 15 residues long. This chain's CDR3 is CASRHKRALGNEQFF. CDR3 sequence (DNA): TGTGCCAGCAGGCATAAGCGGGCCCTGGGTAATGAGCAGTTCTTC.

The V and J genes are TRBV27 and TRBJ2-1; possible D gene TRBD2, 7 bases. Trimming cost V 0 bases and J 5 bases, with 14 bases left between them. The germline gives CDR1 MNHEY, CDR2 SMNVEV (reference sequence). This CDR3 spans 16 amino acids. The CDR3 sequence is CASSLSIGGLNNEQFF. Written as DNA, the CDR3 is TGTGCCAGCAGTTTATCGATCGGGGGGCTCAACAATGAGCAGTTCTTC.

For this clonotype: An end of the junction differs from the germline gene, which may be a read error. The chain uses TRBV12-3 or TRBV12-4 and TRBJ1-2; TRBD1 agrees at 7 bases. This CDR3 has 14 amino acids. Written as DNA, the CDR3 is TGTACCAGCAGTTTAAAACCAGGGGGATATGGCTACACCTTC. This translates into CTSSLKPGGYGYTF.

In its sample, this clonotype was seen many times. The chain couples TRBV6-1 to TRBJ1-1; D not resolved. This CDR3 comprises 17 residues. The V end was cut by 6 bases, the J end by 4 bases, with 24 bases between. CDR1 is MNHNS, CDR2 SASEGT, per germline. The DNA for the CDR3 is TGTGCCAGCAGCCCTTGGGCCCCCCCAGCGGATATCACTGAAGCTTTCTTT. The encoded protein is CASSPWAPPADITEAFF.

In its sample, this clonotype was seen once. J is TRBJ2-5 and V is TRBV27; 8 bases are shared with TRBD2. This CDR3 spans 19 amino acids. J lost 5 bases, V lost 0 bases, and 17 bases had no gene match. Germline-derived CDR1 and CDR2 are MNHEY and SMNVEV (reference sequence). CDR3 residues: CASSLSEREGGGGRETQYF. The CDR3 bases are TGTGCCAGCAGTTTATCGGAACGGGAAGGAGGCGGGGGGCGGGAGACCCAGTACTTC.

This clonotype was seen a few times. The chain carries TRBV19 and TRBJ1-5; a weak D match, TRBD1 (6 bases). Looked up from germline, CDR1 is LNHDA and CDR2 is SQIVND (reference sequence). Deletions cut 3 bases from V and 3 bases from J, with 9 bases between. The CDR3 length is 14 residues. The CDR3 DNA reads TGTGCCAGTAGTATGGGGGCCGACAATCAGCCCCAGCATTTT. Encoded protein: CASSMGADNQPQHF. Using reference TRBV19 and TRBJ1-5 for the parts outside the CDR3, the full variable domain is DGGITQSPKYLFRKEGQNVTLSCEQNLNHDAMYWYRQDPGQGLRLIYYSQIVNDFQKGDIAEGYSVSREKKESFPLTVTSAQKNPTAFYLCASSMGADNQPQHFGDGTRLSIL.

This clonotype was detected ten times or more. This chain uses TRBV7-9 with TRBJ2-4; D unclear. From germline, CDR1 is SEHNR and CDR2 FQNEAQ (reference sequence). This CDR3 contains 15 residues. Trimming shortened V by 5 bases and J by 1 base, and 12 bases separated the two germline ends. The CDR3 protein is CASSRLRSAKNIQYF. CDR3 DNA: TGTGCCAGCAGCCGCCTCCGATCCGCCAAAAACATTCAGTACTTC.

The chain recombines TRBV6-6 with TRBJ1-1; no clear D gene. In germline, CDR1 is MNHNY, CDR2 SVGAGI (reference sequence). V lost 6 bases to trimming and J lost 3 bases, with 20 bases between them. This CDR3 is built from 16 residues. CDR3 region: CASSPYASDLDTEAFF. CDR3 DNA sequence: TGTGCCAGCAGCCCCTACGCTTCGGACTTGGACACTGAAGCTTTCTTT.

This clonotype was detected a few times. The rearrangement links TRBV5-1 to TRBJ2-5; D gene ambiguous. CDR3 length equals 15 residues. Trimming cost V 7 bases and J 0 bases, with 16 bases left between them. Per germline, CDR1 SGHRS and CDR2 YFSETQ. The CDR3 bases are TGCGCCAGCGCTATGCCCAAGCAAAACCAAGAGACCCAGTACTTC. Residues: CASAMPKQNQETQYF.

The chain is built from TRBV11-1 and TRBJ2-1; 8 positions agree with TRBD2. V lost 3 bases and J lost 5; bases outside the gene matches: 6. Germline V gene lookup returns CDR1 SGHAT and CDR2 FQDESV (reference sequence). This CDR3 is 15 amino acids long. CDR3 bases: TGTGCCAGCAGCTTCGGGCGGGGGGTAAACAATGAGCAGTTCTTC. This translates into CASSFGRGVNNEQFF.

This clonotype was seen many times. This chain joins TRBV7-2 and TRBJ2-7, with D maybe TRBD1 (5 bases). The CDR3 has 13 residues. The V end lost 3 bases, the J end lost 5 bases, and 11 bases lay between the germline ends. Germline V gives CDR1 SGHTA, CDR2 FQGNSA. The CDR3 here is CASSFMGPNEQYF. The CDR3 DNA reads TGTGCCAGCAGCTTCATGGGGCCAAACGAGCAGTACTTC.

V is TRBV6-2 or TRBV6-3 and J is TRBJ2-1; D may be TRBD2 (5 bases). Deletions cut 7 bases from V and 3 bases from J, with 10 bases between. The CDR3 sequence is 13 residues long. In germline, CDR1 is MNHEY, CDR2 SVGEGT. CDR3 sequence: CASKDSYYNEQFF. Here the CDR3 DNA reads TGTGCCAGCAAGGACTCCTACTACAATGAGCAGTTCTTC.

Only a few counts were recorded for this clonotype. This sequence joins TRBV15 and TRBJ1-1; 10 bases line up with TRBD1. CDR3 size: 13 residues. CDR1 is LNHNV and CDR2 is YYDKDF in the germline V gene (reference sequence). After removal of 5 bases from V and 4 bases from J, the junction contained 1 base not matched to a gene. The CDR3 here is CATSGTGVTEAFF. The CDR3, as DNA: TGTGCCACCAGCGGGACAGGGGTCACTGAAGCTTTCTTT.

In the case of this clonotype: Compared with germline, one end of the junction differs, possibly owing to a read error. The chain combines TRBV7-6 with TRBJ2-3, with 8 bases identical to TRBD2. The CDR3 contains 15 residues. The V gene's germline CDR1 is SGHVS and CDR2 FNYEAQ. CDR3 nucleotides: TGTGCCAACAGCCCGAGCGGGGGTGTCATGAATACGCAGTATTTT. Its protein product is CANSPSGGVMNTQYF. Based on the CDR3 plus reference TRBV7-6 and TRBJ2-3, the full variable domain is GAGVSQSPRYKVTKRGQDVALRCDPISGHVSLYWYRQALGQGPEFLTYFNYEAQQDKSGLPNDRFSAERPEGSISTLTIQRTEQRDSAMYRCANSPSGGVMNTQYFGPGTRLTVL.

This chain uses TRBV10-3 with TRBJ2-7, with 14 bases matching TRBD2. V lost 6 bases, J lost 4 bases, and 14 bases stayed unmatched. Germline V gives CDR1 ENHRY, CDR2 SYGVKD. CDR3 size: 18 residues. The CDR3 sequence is CAIRVGLAGGSNRYEQYF. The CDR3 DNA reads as TGTGCCATCAGGGTCGGACTAGCGGGGGGCTCCAATCGGTACGAGCAGTACTTC.

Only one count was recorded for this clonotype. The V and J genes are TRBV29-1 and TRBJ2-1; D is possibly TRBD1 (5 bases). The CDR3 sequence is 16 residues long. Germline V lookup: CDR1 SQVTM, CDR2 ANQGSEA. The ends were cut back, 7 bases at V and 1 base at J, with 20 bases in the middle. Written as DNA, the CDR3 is TGCAGCGCCGGAGTGACAGCTTACTTTTCCTACAATGAGCAGTTCTTC. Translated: CSAGVTAYFSYNEQFF.

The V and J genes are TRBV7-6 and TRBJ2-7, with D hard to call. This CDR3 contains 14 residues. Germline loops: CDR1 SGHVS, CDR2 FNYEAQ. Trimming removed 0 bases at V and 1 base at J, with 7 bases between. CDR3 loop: CASSLALFSYEQYV. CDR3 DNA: TGTGCCAGCAGCTTAGCCCTATTTTCCTACGAGCAGTACGTC.

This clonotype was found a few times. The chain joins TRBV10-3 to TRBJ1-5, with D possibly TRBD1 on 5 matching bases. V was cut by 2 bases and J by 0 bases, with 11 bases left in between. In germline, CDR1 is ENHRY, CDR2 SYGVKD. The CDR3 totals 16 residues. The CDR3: CAISEGGFHSNQPQHF. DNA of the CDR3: TGTGCCATCAGTGAGGGGGGTTTCCATAGCAATCAGCCCCAGCATTTT.